This T cell receptor (beta chain) appears in the sequencing data of a study of blood T cell repertoires in COVID-19. For the study at large: The United States, Italy and Spain supplied acute and convalescent COVID-19 samples. The analysed material was cDNA or gDNA that came from T cells, B-cell-depleted T cells, or PBMCs.

V dropped 5 bases and J dropped 5; count of bases not matched to a gene: 4. From germline, CDR1 is MNHEY and CDR2 SMNVEV (reference sequence). This CDR3 spans 14 amino acids. In the authors' methods: Scientists estimated how many nucleated cells there were by amplifying reference gene primers. Sequencing was performed with immunoSEQ multiplex PCR; in TCRdb, only in-frame clones are kept and a portion is missing. The V and J calls and the clone size are those of that table, but D and trimming were determined from the DNA. The profile shows more than 300,000 clones, more than 80% of them singletons. The V and J genes are TRBV27 and TRBJ2-3; TRBD2 agrees at 10 bases. This sequence originates from a man between 18 and 35 years old who had recovered from COVID-19. The sample was peripheral blood. The chain's CDR3 is CASSERGGGDTQYF. CDR3 coding DNA: TGTGCCAGCAGTGAGCGGGGGGGCGGAGATACGCAGTATTTT.